These 16 T cell receptor beta chains came from one sample sequenced in a study of Tregs in tolerant kidney transplant recipients. Clones were sequenced by immunoSEQ multiplex PCR, and TCRdb holds only the in-frame ones, with some missing. Among tens of thousands of clones listed, 85% to 90% were seen once. The sample in question was CD4+ T cells from blood, obtained before the transplant. The receptor source for this set is a human donor who received a combined kidney and bone marrow transplant.

This clone showed up just once. This rearrangement joins TRBV29-1 to TRBJ2-1; 11 bases line up with TRBD2. Germline trimming cut 3 bases from V and 0 bases from J; bases unmatched to any gene: 4. CDR1 and CDR2 from the germline V gene are SQVTM and ANQGSEA. This CDR3 has 16 amino acids. In DNA, the CDR3 is TGCAGCGTTGATAGCGGGAGGGCGAGCTCCTACAATGAGCAGTTCTTC. Translated, it gives CSVDSGRASSYNEQFF.

This chain connects TRBV2 to TRBJ2-7; 9 positions match TRBD1. The J segment lost 3 bases and the V segment lost 4 bases, leaving 1 base of the junction unmatched. CDR3 length: 13 residues. Germline V gene data show CDR1 as SNHLY and CDR2 as FYNNEI. In DNA, the CDR3 is TGTGCCAGCAGTGGGGGACAGGGCTACGAGCAGTACTTC. Encoded protein: CASSGGQGYEQYF.

The chain uses TRBV27 and TRBJ2-7; no firm D call. Trimming shortened V by 3 bases and J by 5 bases, and 8 bases separated the two germline ends. The CDR3 covers 12 residues. CDR1 is MNHEY, CDR2 SMNVEV, per germline (reference sequence). In DNA, the CDR3 is TGTGCCAGCAGTTTGGCCCCCCACGAGCAGTACTTC. Protein product: CASSLAPHEQYF.

The chain joins TRBV7-2 to TRBJ2-5, with D maybe TRBD2 (5 bases). Between the trimmed V and J ends, which lost 5 bases and 2 bases, there was a span of 12 bases. Germline lookup yields CDR1 SGHTA and CDR2 FQGNSA. The CDR3 is made up of 14 amino acids. CDR3 sequence (DNA): TGTGCCAGCAGCCTAGGACTGCCTCAAGAGACCCAGTACTTC. It codes for CASSLGLPQETQYF.

The V gene is TRBV19, the J gene TRBJ1-4; no reliable D call. Germline V lookup: CDR1 LNHDA, CDR2 SQIVND (reference sequence). Trimming cost V 6 bases and J 8 bases, with 7 bases left between them. The CDR3 length is 11 residues. The CDR3 DNA reads as TGTGCCAGTAGGGAGGGCGAAAAACTGTTTTTT. The encoded protein is CASREGEKLFF.

The V call is TRBV11-1, the J call TRBJ2-1; 9 nucleotides line up with TRBD1. The V and J ends lost 2 bases and 4 bases, in that order; junction bases with no gene match: 6. The CDR3 runs 16 residues. Germline CDR1 SGHAT, CDR2 FQDESV (reference sequence). The CDR3 loop is CASSLRTGASYNEQFF. In nucleotides, the CDR3 is TGTGCCAGCAGCTTAAGGACAGGGGCTTCATACAATGAGCAGTTCTTC.

This rearrangement joins TRBV5-1 to TRBJ2-1, with 9 positions matching TRBD2. Trimming at V came to 2 bases and at J to 7 bases, leaving 10 bases not matched to a gene. Germline assignment: CDR1 SGHRS and CDR2 YFSETQ. This CDR3 region has 16 residues. The DNA for the CDR3 is TGCGCCAGCAGCTTAGTACCGGGACTAGCTTCGAATGAGCAGTTCTTC. This codes for CASSLVPGLASNEQFF.

This clone was counted a single time. The V gene is TRBV6-5, the J gene TRBJ2-1, with D maybe TRBD1 (6 bases). The V gene lost 6 bases and the J gene lost 0 bases, with 12 bases spanning the gap. Per the germline V gene, CDR1 is MNHEY and CDR2 is SVGAGI. The CDR3 length is 15 residues. The CDR3 is CASSRGHPSYNEQFF. The CDR3 DNA is TGTGCCAGCAGCCGGGGACACCCCTCCTACAATGAGCAGTTCTTC.

V gene TRBV5-1 combines with J gene TRBJ2-5; 14 positions agree with TRBD2. The CDR3 runs 16 residues. Trimming removed 3 bases from V and 1 base from J; junction bases left unmatched: 2. Germline values: CDR1 SGHRS, CDR2 YFSETQ. This CDR3 reads CASSYGTSGSQETQYF. CDR3 in DNA: TGCGCCAGCAGCTACGGGACTAGCGGGAGCCAAGAGACCCAGTACTTC.

The chain links TRBV28 to TRBJ1-1; D gene unclear. V gave up 6 bases and J gave up 0 bases, with 8 bases separating them. The CDR3 consists of 13 residues. Germline-derived CDR1 and CDR2 are MDHEN and SYDVKM. The CDR3 nucleotides are TGTGCCAGCAGGTTCAGGATGAACACTGAAGCTTTCTTT. Translating it yields CASRFRMNTEAFF.

The gene calls are TRBV7-9 and TRBJ2-1, with D perhaps TRBD1 (5 bases). The V gene's germline CDR1 is SEHNR and CDR2 FQNEAQ (reference sequence). The CDR3 loop spans 11 amino acids. Trimming took off 4 bases at V and 15 bases at J, with 13 bases between the two ends. CDR3 amino acids: CASSSSTDRFF. The DNA of the CDR3 is TGTGCCAGCAGCTCCTCGACAGACCGGTTCTTC.

The rearrangement joins TRBV7-2 to TRBJ2-3; 7 bases line up with TRBD2. CDR3 length: 15 residues. Per germline, CDR1 SGHTA and CDR2 FQGNSA. V dropped 1 base and J dropped 3; count of bases not matched to a gene: 4. The CDR3 here is CASSLGSGRTDTQYF. In DNA, the CDR3 is TGTGCCAGCAGCTTAGGTAGCGGGCGAACAGATACGCAGTATTTT.

This sequence joins TRBV7-9 and TRBJ2-7, with 7 bases that match TRBD2. V lost 4 bases and J lost 0; bases outside the gene matches: 3. The CDR3 is 14 amino acids. CDR1 SEHNR and CDR2 FQNEAQ come from the germline V gene (reference sequence). The CDR3: CASSWGGSSYEQYF. The CDR3 nucleotides read TGTGCCAGCAGCTGGGGCGGGAGCTCCTACGAGCAGTACTTC.

The V and J genes are TRBV28 and TRBJ2-5, with TRBD2 matching 8 bases. Germline CDR1 MDHEN, CDR2 SYDVKM. The ends lost 5 bases at V and 2 bases at J; junction bases unmatched: 7. This CDR3 contains 15 residues. In DNA form, the CDR3 reads TGTGCCAGCAGTGAGTTACTAGCGGAACAAGAGACCCAGTACTTC. As protein: CASSELLAEQETQYF.

The gene calls are TRBV6-6 and TRBJ2-1, with 8 positions matching TRBD1. Germline CDR1 and CDR2: MNHNY and SVGAGI (reference sequence). CDR3 length equals 15 residues. Trimming cost V 8 bases and J 2 bases; bases outside gene matches: 8. Written as DNA, the CDR3 is TGTGCCAGCGGTGAGACACAGGGGGCCTACAATGAGCAGTTCTTC. This sequence encodes CASGETQGAYNEQFF.

This chain uses TRBV7-6 with TRBJ2-3, with TRBD1 matching 9 bases. The CDR3 has 16 amino acids. Trimming at V came to 4 bases and at J to 2 bases, leaving 7 bases not matched to a gene. CDR1 SGHVS and CDR2 FNYEAQ come from the germline V gene. In DNA form, the CDR3 reads TGTGCCAGCAGCTCGAACAGGGGGCCAGACACAGATACGCAGTATTTT. Encoded protein: CASSSNRGPDTDTQYF.